Presented here are 13 T cell receptor beta chains from one specimen sequenced in a study of cytomegalovirus exposure and HLA in healthy donors. The primer mix had 60 Vbeta and 13 Jbeta primers. Sequenced by immunoSEQ multiplex PCR; TCRdb stores in-frame clones only, minus some. Among about 160,000 clones, around 79% were seen once, and the ten largest hold about 4.5%. The source material was PBMCs. Receptor source: a man aged 35 to 55 in good health and CMV-seronegative.

The CDR3 region is CASSLVSSYEQYF. CDR3 DNA sequence: TGTGCCAGCAGCTTAGTCTCATCCTACGAGCAGTACTTC. V usage is TRBV6-5 and J usage is TRBJ2-7, with D unclear. The CDR3 spans 13 residues. V was pared by 6 bases and J by 1 base, with 10 bases between. Germline CDR1 and CDR2: MNHEY and SVGAGI.

V usage is TRBV7-9 and J usage is TRBJ2-2; tentative D call: TRBD1 (7 bases). This CDR3 region has 16 residues. Trimming stripped 5 bases from V and 5 bases from J, with 18 bases between. CDR1 SEHNR and CDR2 FQNEAQ come from the germline V gene (reference sequence). The CDR3 here is CASSAGQFGVTGELFF. The CDR3 DNA reads as TGTGCCAGCAGCGCGGGACAGTTTGGGGTGACCGGGGAGCTGTTTTTT.

This clone was seen only once. The V and J genes are TRBV6-5 and TRBJ2-7, with a tentative D call TRBD1 (6 bases). The CDR3 extends over 14 amino acids. The germline V gene has CDR1 MNHEY and CDR2 SVGAGI. Trimming stripped 7 bases from V and 0 bases from J, with 13 bases between. In DNA, the CDR3 is TGTGCCAGCACCGACCCGGACAGCTCCTACGAGCAGTACTTC. Amino acid sequence: CASTDPDSSYEQYF.

The genes are TRBV27 and TRBJ2-7; tentatively, D is TRBD1 (6 bases). Trimming removed 7 bases from V and 2 bases from J, with 12 bases in between. The length of the CDR3 is 13 residues. Germline-derived CDR1 and CDR2 are MNHEY and SMNVEV (reference sequence). The CDR3 DNA sequence: TGTGCCAGCAAACCACAGGGTCCCTACGAGCAGTACTTC. Translated, it gives CASKPQGPYEQYF.

This chain connects TRBV5-1 to TRBJ2-5, with TRBD1 matching 7 bases. The CDR3 extends over 16 amino acids. The junction had 11 bases not matched to a gene; V was cut back by 1 base and J by 5 bases. Germline CDR1 SGHRS, CDR2 YFSETQ. DNA for the CDR3: TGCGCCAGCAGCTTGCCCACAGGGGCCCAAGGGGAGACCCAGTACTTC. Protein product: CASSLPTGAQGETQYF.

This rearrangement joins TRBV2 to TRBJ2-7; TRBD1 matches at 7 bases. This CDR3 has 13 amino acids. Germline V gives CDR1 SNHLY, CDR2 FYNNEI. Trimming cost V 6 bases and J 3 bases; bases outside gene matches: 5. The CDR3 sequence is CASRGSGGYEQYF. CDR3 nucleotides: TGTGCCAGCAGGGGTTCAGGGGGCTACGAGCAGTACTTC.

This chain links TRBV29-1 with TRBJ1-1, with D possibly TRBD1 on 6 matching bases. V lost 8 bases to trimming and J lost 1 base, with 11 bases between them. CDR1 SQVTM and CDR2 ANQGSEA come from the germline V gene. CDR3 size: 12 residues. The chain's CDR3 is CSSGQTNTEAFF. The DNA for the CDR3 is TGCAGCTCCGGACAGACGAACACTGAAGCTTTCTTT. Filled out from reference TRBV29-1 and TRBJ1-1, the complete variable domain reads SAVISQKPSRDICQRGTSLTIQCQVDSQVTMMFWYRQQPGQSLTLIATANQGSEATYESGFVIDKFPISRPNLTFSTLTVSNMSPEDSSIYLCSSGQTNTEAFFGQGTRLTVV.

This clone has just a few counts. This specimen includes other DNA sequences encoding the same CDR3. The chain combines TRBV5-1 with TRBJ2-7, with D possibly being TRBD2 (6 bases). CDR1 and CDR2 from the germline V gene are SGHRS and YFSETQ. The CDR3 sequence is 13 residues long. Trimming took 2 bases from V and 2 from J, leaving 8 bases between them. CDR3 in DNA: TGCGCCAGCAGCTTCGGGGGTACCTACGAGCAGTACTTC. The encoded protein is CASSFGGTYEQYF. Together with reference TRBV5-1 and TRBJ2-7, the CDR3 gives the full variable domain: KAGVTQTPRYLIKTRGQQVTLSCSPISGHRSVSWYQQTPGQGLQFLFEYFSETQRNKGNFPGRFSGRQFSNSRSEMNVSTLELGDSALYLCASSFGGTYEQYFGPGTRLTVT.

This clone showed up just a few times. The chain recombines TRBV4-1 with TRBJ2-3, with D perhaps TRBD1 (5 bases). This CDR3 has 17 residues. Germline CDR1 MGHRA, CDR2 YSYEKL. The V and J ends lost 3 bases and 6 bases respectively, with 22 bases between them. The CDR3 is CASSHSSVRAFHDTQYF. The CDR3 DNA sequence: TGCGCCAGCAGCCATTCCTCCGTCAGGGCGTTCCACGATACGCAGTATTTT.

This chain uses TRBV7-9 with TRBJ2-3; TRBD2 agrees at 14 bases. This CDR3 is built from 18 residues. Per the germline V gene, CDR1 is SEHNR and CDR2 is FQNEAQ (reference sequence). The V gene end was trimmed by 4 bases and the J gene end by 2 bases; junction bases not matched to a gene: 8. Here the CDR3 DNA reads TGTGCCAGCAGCTCGGGACTAGCGGGGGCGAAACCCACAGATACGCAGTATTTT. It specifies CASSSGLAGAKPTDTQYF.

V gene TRBV2 combines with J gene TRBJ1-5; D is uncertain. With 4 bases removed from V and 11 bases from J, the gap between germline ends came to 9 bases. Germline V lookup: CDR1 SNHLY, CDR2 FYNNEI. This CDR3 is built from 11 residues. The CDR3 here is CASSVSGTQHF. As DNA, the CDR3 is TGTGCCAGCAGTGTGAGCGGGACCCAGCATTTT.

The chain employs TRBV5-1 and TRBJ2-7; weak D call: TRBD2 (6 bases). The CDR3 has 14 amino acids. V gave up 0 bases and J gave up 4 bases, with 11 bases separating them. The germline CDR1 and CDR2 sequences are SGHRS and YFSETQ. The CDR3 region is CASSLGGVSYEQYF. As DNA, the CDR3 is TGCGCCAGCAGCTTGGGGGGGGTCTCTTACGAGCAGTACTTC.

The genes are TRBV13 and TRBJ1-2; no reliable D call. This CDR3 comprises 13 residues. Deletions cut 5 bases from V and 3 bases from J, with 10 bases between. Germline V gene data show CDR1 as PRHDT and CDR2 as FYEKMQ (reference sequence). The CDR3 region is CASSLPGYYGYTF. For the CDR3, the DNA is TGTGCCAGCAGCCTGCCGGGGTACTATGGCTACACCTTC.